Shown below are 21 T cell receptor beta chains from a single sample sequenced in a study of OX40 agonist ivuxolimab in advanced cancers. Profiled with immunoSEQ multiplex PCR; TCRdb holds only in-frame clones, not every one. Of more than 50,000 clones listed, roughly 83% are singletons. The sample in question was CD4+ or CD8+ T cells sorted from blood, obtained in a trial of the OX40 agonist ivuxolimab. These receptors were collected from an adult with an advanced solid tumor such as melanoma, head and neck, liver or kidney cancer.

A few counts support this clone. This chain links TRBV2 with TRBJ1-5; D may be TRBD1 (6 bases). Germline V gives CDR1 SNHLY, CDR2 FYNNEI. This CDR3 region has 15 residues. V was pared by 6 bases and J by 0 bases, with 12 bases between. The CDR3 DNA is TGTGCCAGCAGACTACAGGGTGATAGCAATCAGCCCCAGCATTTT. Protein product: CASRLQGDSNQPQHF. Full variable domain (rest looked up from reference TRBV2 and TRBJ1-5): EPEVTQTPSHQVTQMGQEVILRCVPISNHLYFYWYRQILGQKVEFLVSFYNNEISEKSEIFDDQFSVERPDGSNFTLKIRSTKLEDSAMYFCASRLQGDSNQPQHFGDGTRLSIL.

The rearrangement links TRBV7-9 to TRBJ2-7, with D possibly TRBD2 on 5 matching bases. This CDR3 has 13 amino acids. V was pared by 0 bases and J by 7 bases, with 10 bases between. Per germline, CDR1 SEHNR and CDR2 FQNEAQ (reference sequence). The CDR3 nucleotides read TGTGCCAGCAGCTTAGCCGGGATGGGAGAGCAGTACTTC. It encodes CASSLAGMGEQYF.

V gene TRBV18 combines with J gene TRBJ2-5; 11 bases line up with TRBD2. CDR3 length: 16 amino acids. Germline V CDR1 and CDR2: KGHSH, LQKENI. Losses at the gene ends were 1 base for V and 4 bases for J; bases not matched to a gene: 5. The CDR3 DNA sequence: TGTGCCAGCTCACCACTAGCGGGAGGGCTCAGAGAGACCCAGTACTTC. It specifies CASSPLAGGLRETQYF.

The chain couples TRBV5-6 to TRBJ2-1; 9 bases agree with TRBD1. The germline V gene has CDR1 SGHDT and CDR2 YYEEEE. Germline trimming cut 6 bases from V and 3 bases from J; bases unmatched to any gene: 7. The CDR3 contains 15 residues. CDR3 loop: CASNLLGQGYNEQFF. For the CDR3, the DNA is TGTGCCAGCAACCTCCTGGGACAGGGCTACAATGAGCAGTTCTTC.

A single count supports this clone. This chain links TRBV14 with TRBJ2-3; TRBD2 matches at 9 bases. Germline lookup yields CDR1 SGHDN and CDR2 FVKESK. J gave up 6 bases and V 4 bases, and 5 bases lay outside the gene matches. There are 14 residues in the CDR3. CDR3 loop: CASSLSGGKDTQYF. In DNA, the CDR3 is TGTGCCAGCAGCCTCAGCGGGGGGAAGGATACGCAGTATTTT.

V usage is TRBV27 and J usage is TRBJ1-1; D unresolved. The V gene's germline CDR1 is MNHEY and CDR2 SMNVEV (reference sequence). The germline V and J ends were trimmed by 6 bases and 8 bases, with 4 bases remaining between them. CDR3 length: 9 residues. The CDR3 region is CASRLEAFF. In nucleotides, the CDR3 is TGTGCCAGCAGGCTCGAAGCTTTCTTT.

The count of this clone is one. This chain connects TRBV6-1 to TRBJ2-3; perhaps TRBD1 as D (5 bases). Germline CDR1 and CDR2: MNHNS and SASEGT. The germline V and J ends were trimmed by 2 bases and 2 bases, with 11 bases remaining between them. The CDR3 totals 15 residues. CDR3 region: CASSEWGRNTDTQYF. The CDR3 DNA follows: TGTGCCAGCAGTGAATGGGGCCGGAACACAGATACGCAGTATTTT.

This chain links TRBV18 with TRBJ1-3, with TRBD1 matching 7 bases. J gave up 0 bases and V 4 bases, and 12 bases lay outside the gene matches. The CDR3 length is 18 residues. Germline values: CDR1 KGHSH, CDR2 LQKENI. CDR3 in DNA: TGTGCCAGCTCACAGAATCAGCTGACAGGGAGCTCTGGAAACACCATATATTTT. Translation gives CASSQNQLTGSSGNTIYF.

This clone has only a few counts. The chain couples TRBV19 to TRBJ2-6; maybe TRBD1 (6 bases). This CDR3 is 15 amino acids long. Looked up from germline, CDR1 is LNHDA and CDR2 is SQIVND (reference sequence). V was cut by 6 bases and J by 1 base, with 10 bases left in between. CDR3 residues: CASSSGTSGANVLTF. CDR3 nucleotide sequence: TGTGCCAGTAGCTCCGGGACATCTGGGGCCAACGTCCTGACTTTC. The variable domain in full, with the rest retrieved from reference TRBV19 and TRBJ2-6, is DGGITQSPKYLFRKEGQNVTLSCEQNLNHDAMYWYRQDPGQGLRLIYYSQIVNDFQKGDIAEGYSVSREKKESFPLTVTSAQKNPTAFYLCASSSGTSGANVLTFGAGSRLTVL.

The count of this clone is one. The genes are TRBV5-6 and TRBJ2-2; 7 bases map to TRBD1. The V gene end was trimmed by 2 bases and the J gene end by 4 bases; junction bases not matched to a gene: 11. The germline gives CDR1 SGHDT, CDR2 YYEEEE. The CDR3 has 17 amino acids. The CDR3 bases are TGTGCCAGCAGCTTTACTCGGGACAGTCAAAGCACCGGGGAGCTGTTTTTT. Translated, it gives CASSFTRDSQSTGELFF.

The rearrangement joins TRBV5-1 to TRBJ1-1, with a weak D call TRBD1 (6 bases). The V and J ends lost 0 bases and 6 bases respectively, with 15 bases between them. Germline V lookup: CDR1 SGHRS, CDR2 YFSETQ. This CDR3 spans 15 amino acids. In nucleotides, the CDR3 is TGCGCCAGCAGCTTGGTGGGACACCCATCCGCTGAAGCTTTCTTT. This gives the protein CASSLVGHPSAEAFF.

In its sample, this clone was seen a few times. The chain combines TRBV13 with TRBJ1-4; TRBD1 agrees at 10 bases. After removal of 5 bases from V and 5 bases from J, the junction contained 2 bases not matched to a gene. Germline CDR1 and CDR2: PRHDT and FYEKMQ (reference sequence). The CDR3 has 14 residues. The CDR3 loop reads CASSQGQGNEKLFF. The CDR3 DNA reads TGTGCCAGCAGCCAGGGACAGGGGAATGAAAAACTGTTTTTT.

The gene calls are TRBV19 and TRBJ2-2, with TRBD2 matching over 9 bases. The CDR3 is made up of 21 amino acids. Germline CDR1 LNHDA, CDR2 SQIVND (reference sequence). The V and J ends lost 3 bases and 0 bases, in that order; junction bases with no gene match: 17. CDR3 DNA sequence: TGTGCCAGTAGTATTGGTCGGGGTAGCGGGAGATTAAGAGCGAACACCGGGGAGCTGTTTTTT. Translated: CASSIGRGSGRLRANTGELFF.

The chain uses TRBV29-1 and TRBJ2-2, with D perhaps being TRBD1 or TRBD2 (5 bases each). In germline, CDR1 is SQVTM, CDR2 ANQGSEA. The CDR3 spans 16 residues. V was trimmed by 4 bases and J by 4 bases, leaving 19 bases between them. The CDR3 spells CSVAGQGDGLTGELFF. CDR3 nucleotide sequence: TGCAGCGTTGCGGGCCAAGGGGACGGGCTCACCGGGGAGCTGTTTTTT.

A few counts support this clone. The chain employs TRBV5-6 and TRBJ2-3, with D uncertain. Trimming removed 3 bases from V and 6 bases from J, with 14 bases in between. Germline V gives CDR1 SGHDT, CDR2 YYEEEE. The CDR3 totals 14 residues. The CDR3, as DNA: TGTGCCAGCAGCTCGACCCCTGCGTGGGATACGCAGTATTTT. Translation: CASSSTPAWDTQYF.

This chain connects TRBV7-8 to TRBJ2-7; 10 bases fit TRBD2. The V gene end was trimmed by 1 base and the J gene end by 4 bases; junction bases not matched to a gene: 7. Germline values: CDR1 SGHVS, CDR2 FQNEAQ. The length of the CDR3 is 16 residues. CDR3 sequence reads: CASSLESSGGPYEQYF. The CDR3 nucleotides are TGTGCCAGCAGCTTAGAGTCTAGCGGGGGACCATACGAGCAGTACTTC. Combining the CDR3 with reference TRBV7-8 and TRBJ2-7 gives the whole variable domain GAGVSQSPRYKVAKRGQDVALRCDPISGHVSLFWYQQALGQGPEFLTYFQNEAQLDKSGLPSDRFFAERPEGSVSTLKIQRTQQEDSAVYLCASSLESSGGPYEQYFGPGTRLTVT.

The V gene is TRBV18, the J gene TRBJ1-1; 9 bases are shared with TRBD1. Germline CDR1 is KGHSH and CDR2 is LQKENI. V gave up 3 bases and J gave up 4 bases; unmatched junction bases: 6. CDR3 length equals 15 residues. The CDR3 reads CASSPGQGLVTEAFF. Written as DNA, the CDR3 is TGTGCCAGCTCACCCGGACAGGGGTTGGTCACTGAAGCTTTCTTT.

J is TRBJ2-1 and V is TRBV11-2, with no clear D. This CDR3 is built from 13 residues. The germline V and J ends were trimmed by 7 bases and 2 bases, with 9 bases remaining between them. Per the germline V gene, CDR1 is SGHAT and CDR2 is FQNNGV. CDR3 in DNA: TGTGCCAGCACCCAAAGGACCTACAATGAGCAGTTCTTC. Protein sequence: CASTQRTYNEQFF. Filled out from reference TRBV11-2 and TRBJ2-1, the complete variable domain reads EAGVAQSPRYKIIEKRQSVAFWCNPISGHATLYWYQQILGQGPKLLIQFQNNGVVDDSQLPKDRFSAERLKGVDSTLKIQPAKLEDSAVYLCASTQRTYNEQFFGPGTRLTVL.

This clone was seen more than once but under ten times. CDR3 coding DNA: TGTGCCAGCAGTGACAGCGGGACTACCTACAATGAGCAGTTCTTC. It codes for CASSDSGTTYNEQFF. The chain combines TRBV6-1 with TRBJ2-1; TRBD2 matches 7 bases. CDR1 and CDR2 from the germline V gene are MNHNS and SASEGT. V gave up 3 bases and J gave up 2 bases; unmatched junction bases: 4. This CDR3 region has 15 residues.

The gene calls are TRBV11-3 and TRBJ2-5; 12 bases are shared with TRBD2. CDR3 length equals 15 residues. Germline values: CDR1 SGHNT, CDR2 YENEEA. Trimming took 5 bases from V and 4 from J; bases not matched to a gene: 5. This CDR3 is CASSPPTSGRETQYF. The DNA for the CDR3 is TGTGCCAGCAGCCCGCCGACTAGCGGGAGAGAGACCCAGTACTTC.

This clone appeared a few times. The V call is TRBV11-1, the J call TRBJ1-1; D ambiguous. In germline, CDR1 is SGHAT, CDR2 FQDESV (reference sequence). The CDR3 extends over 12 amino acids. Trimming cost V 1 base and J 7 bases, with 7 bases left between them. CDR3 residues: CASSLGLLEAFF. CDR3 nucleotides: TGTGCCAGCAGCTTAGGTCTTCTTGAAGCTTTCTTT.